The entry that follows covers one T cell receptor (beta chain) sequence. Its cognate antigen is unknown. The sample is drawn from a study of T cell responses to AZD1222 COVID-19 vaccine. Looking at the study overall: Recipients boosted at about 4 weeks or about 12 weeks are pooled. Overall study results and limits: With dominance at 160-218 and 743-854, vaccine-associated CD4 TCRs spanned spike. In a largely white British group with more females than males, clonal diversity was possibly underestimated. Reportedly, nearly half of unique spike TCRs recognized epitopes outside B.1.351/B.1.1.7 mutations.

The assay was immunoSEQ multiplex PCR, and TCRdb's table has in-frame clones only and misses some. The repertoire holds some 150,000 clones, with around 91% as singletons. CDR1 and CDR2 from the germline V gene are KGHSH and LQKENI. The CDR3 extends over 16 amino acids. The V end was cut by 0 bases, the J end by 7 bases, with 15 bases between. The V gene is TRBV18, the J gene TRBJ2-2, with D uncertain. This receptor was obtained from an adult in good health. Sequenced material: peripheral blood, taken on day 0 of AZD1222 vaccination. CDR3 amino acids: CASSPPIGRRGGELFF. CDR3 nucleotides: TGTGCCAGCTCACCACCTATTGGGCGACGCGGCGGGGAGCTGTTTTTT.